This is a list of T cell receptor beta chains from one sample in a study of graft-versus-host responses after intestinal transplantation. Measured with immunoSEQ multiplex PCR; TCRdb has only the in-frame clones, and not every one. The table records 21,000 or so clones, 55% to 70% of them present only once. Specimen: alloreactive CD4+ T cells from a mixed lymphocyte reaction culture, collected before intestinal transplant. The receptors originated from a human patient who received an intestinal transplant. The CDR3 runs from the conserved cysteine through the conserved F or W. The D gene is left open where the match is weak. Expanded clones are given a class, and other clones once, few, many or no size at all.

V	D	J	size	CDR3	DNA
TRBV5-1	NA	TRBJ1-1	NA	CASSLGGGPGEAFF	TGCGCCAGCAGCTTGGGGGGAGGCCCGGGTGAAGCTTTCTTT
TRBV7-2	TRBD2	TRBJ2-5	NA	CASSRAGGYETQYF	TGTGCCAGCAGCCGAGCGGGGGGGTATGAGACCCAGTACTTC
TRBV5-5	TRBD1	TRBJ1-2	medium-sized	CASSLAGTGGAGGYTF	TGTGCCAGCAGCTTGGCCGGGACAGGGGGCGCGGGTGGCTACACCTTC
TRBV27	TRBD2	TRBJ2-1	NA	CASRLWGGIDEQFF	TGTGCCAGCCGTCTGTGGGGGGGGATAGATGAGCAGTTCTTC
TRBV9	NA	TRBJ2-1	NA	CASSVGHSTYNEQFF	TGTGCCAGCAGCGTTGGCCACAGCACCTACAATGAGCAGTTCTTC
TRBV18	NA	TRBJ2-1	few	CASSPRGSDTYNEQFF	TGTGCCAGCTCACCACGGGGCAGCGATACCTACAATGAGCAGTTCTTC
TRBV6-6	TRBD1	TRBJ2-1	NA	CASSPVGGQGINEQFF	TGTGCCAGCAGCCCTGTGGGGGGACAGGGGATAAATGAGCAGTTCTTC
TRBV6-1	TRBD1	TRBJ2-1	NA	CASFRDRGRGEQFF	TGTGCCAGCTTCCGGGACAGGGGGCGCGGTGAGCAGTTCTTC
TRBV28	NA	TRBJ1-5	NA	CATFARYQNQPQHF	TGTGCCACCTTCGCTCGCTACCAAAATCAGCCCCAGCATTTT
TRBV6-5	TRBD2	TRBJ2-7	NA	CASRPSGRAYEQYF	TGTGCCAGCAGACCCAGCGGGAGAGCCTACGAGCAGTACTTC
TRBV11-2	NA	TRBJ2-7	NA	CASSDSLYEQYF	TGTGCCAGCAGCGACAGCCTCTACGAGCAGTACTTC
TRBV7-2	TRBD1	TRBJ2-1	few	CASSEDRGSYNEQFF	TGTGCCAGCAGCGAAGACAGGGGGTCCTACAATGAGCAGTTCTTC
TRBV5-1	TRBD1	TRBJ2-5	few	CASSPTGGSETQYF	TGCGCCAGCAGCCCCACAGGGGGCTCAGAGACCCAGTACTTC
TRBV6-4	TRBD1	TRBJ1-1	NA	CASRGQSEAFF	TGTGCCAGCAGGGGACAGTCTGAAGCTTTCTTT
TRBV6-6	NA	TRBJ2-7	NA	CASRREVSYEQYF	TGTGCCAGCAGGAGGGAGGTTTCCTACGAGCAGTACTTC
TRBV4-3	NA	TRBJ1-1	NA	CASSQGSATKAFF	TGCGCCAGCAGCCAAGGAAGCGCTACGAAAGCTTTCTTT
TRBV29-1	NA	TRBJ1-2	NA	CSVGGRAGRGVELF	TGCAGCGTTGGCGGTAGGGCAGGGCGGGGAGTAGAGCTCTTC
TRBV6-1	TRBD1	TRBJ2-7	NA	CASRETGAYEQYF	TGTGCCAGCAGGGAGACAGGGGCATACGAGCAGTACTTC
TRBV6-5	NA	TRBJ1-5	few	CASSPLQARPQHF	TGTGCCAGCAGCCCCCTGCAGGCAAGGCCCCAGCATTTT
TRBV7-3	TRBD1	TRBJ2-3	NA	CASSLTGTTDTQYF	TGTGCCAGCAGCTTGACAGGGACCACAGATACGCAGTATTTT
TRBV15	TRBD1	TRBJ1-2	NA	CATSRAGQGLGYTF	TGTGCCACCAGCAGGGCGGGACAGGGGCTTGGCTACACCTTC
TRBV30	TRBD2	TRBJ2-2	NA	CAWPRTSGGNTGELFF	TGTGCCTGGCCGAGGACTAGCGGGGGGAATACCGGGGAGCTGTTTTTT
TRBV18	TRBD1	TRBJ1-5	NA	CASSPRTGDQPQHF	TGTGCCAGCTCACCCAGGACAGGGGATCAGCCCCAGCATTTT
TRBV5-5	NA	TRBJ2-7	NA	CASSMWSILEQYF	TGTGCCAGCAGCATGTGGAGCATTCTCGAGCAGTACTTC
TRBV30	NA	TRBJ2-3	few	CAWGARRGGITDTQYF	TGTGCCTGGGGTGCGAGGCGTGGGGGGATAACAGATACGCAGTATTTT
TRBV19	TRBD1	TRBJ1-1	few	CASSTRDRGVTEAFF	TGTGCCAGTAGTACCCGGGACAGGGGAGTGACTGAAGCTTTCTTT
TRBV18	NA	TRBJ2-1	NA	CASSPAPTTGREQFF	TGTGCCAGCTCACCAGCACCAACTACAGGGCGGGAGCAGTTCTTC
TRBV18	NA	TRBJ1-6	NA	CASSPFDRYNSPLHF	TGTGCCAGCTCACCGTTTGACAGGTATAATTCACCCCTCCACTTT
TRBV14	NA	TRBJ1-6	NA	CASSQAPRADWYNSPLHF	TGTGCCAGCAGCCAAGCTCCCAGGGCTGACTGGTATAATTCACCCCTCCACTTT
TRBV30	NA	TRBJ1-2	NA	CAFHRGLGGYTF	TGTGCCTTCCACCGGGGATTGGGCGGCTACACCTTC
TRBV10-2	TRBD1	TRBJ1-4	once	CASSRRTGGNEKLFF	TGCGCCAGCTCACGCCGGACAGGCGGCAATGAAAAACTGTTTTTT
TRBV5-4	NA	TRBJ2-7	NA	CASSLGTGPGGEQYF	TGTGCCAGCAGCTTGGGCACAGGGCCTGGCGGAGAGCAGTACTTC
TRBV30	TRBD1	TRBJ1-1	NA	CAWRGQPNTEAFF	TGTGCCTGGAGGGGACAGCCGAACACTGAAGCTTTCTTT
TRBV6-1	TRBD1	TRBJ1-1	NA	CASRGRPAFF	TGTGCCAGTAGGGGGCGCCCAGCTTTCTTT
TRBV27	TRBD1	TRBJ1-4	NA	CASSPYRGTGLGEKLFF	TGTGCCAGCAGCCCTTATAGGGGGACAGGGCTAGGGGAAAAACTGTTTTTT
TRBV6-5	NA	TRBJ2-7	NA	CASSYDVSSYEQYF	TGTGCCAGCAGTTACGATGTGAGCTCCTACGAGCAGTACTTC
TRBV28	NA	TRBJ2-4	NA	CASSLLGRSPKNIQYF	TGTGCCAGCAGTTTATTGGGCCGTTCCCCCAAAAACATTCAGTACTTC
TRBV5-1	TRBD1	TRBJ2-1	few	CASSLEGAFMNEQFF	TGCGCCAGCAGCTTGGAGGGGGCATTCATGAATGAGCAGTTCTTC
TRBV6-4	NA	TRBJ1-1	NA	CASSDSNLWPPGEAFF	TGTGCCAGCAGTGACTCGAATTTGTGGCCTCCGGGTGAAGCTTTCTTT
TRBV20-1	NA	TRBJ1-2	few	CSARDSYGYTF	TGCAGTGCTAGGGACAGCTATGGCTACACCTTC
TRBV6-1	TRBD2	TRBJ2-7	few	CASRRTSGDLYEQYF	TGTGCCAGCAGACGGACTAGCGGCGACCTCTACGAGCAGTACTTC
TRBV5-6	NA	TRBJ2-5	NA	CASSYSRGETQYF	TGTGCCAGCAGTTATTCTAGGGGGGAGACCCAGTACTTC
TRBV7-9	TRBD1	TRBJ1-2	few	CASSLRTGDGYTF	TGTGCCAGCAGCTTAAGGACAGGGGATGGCTACACCTTC